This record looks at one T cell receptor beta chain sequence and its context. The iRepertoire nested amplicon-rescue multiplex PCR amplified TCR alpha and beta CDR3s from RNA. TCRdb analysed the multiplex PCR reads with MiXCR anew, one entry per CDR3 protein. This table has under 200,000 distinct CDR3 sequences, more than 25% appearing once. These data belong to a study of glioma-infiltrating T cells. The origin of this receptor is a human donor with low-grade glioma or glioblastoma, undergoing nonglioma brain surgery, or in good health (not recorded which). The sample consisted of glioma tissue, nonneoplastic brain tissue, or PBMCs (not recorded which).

DNA for the CDR3: TGTGCCAGCAGCCTCAGGGGAATGGGCGAGCAGTACTTC. Its protein product is CASSLRGMGEQYF. J is TRBJ2-7 and V is TRBV12-3 or TRBV12-4; D perhaps matches TRBD1 (6 bases). V lost 6 bases, J lost 6 bases, and 15 bases lay in between. CDR3 size: 13 residues.